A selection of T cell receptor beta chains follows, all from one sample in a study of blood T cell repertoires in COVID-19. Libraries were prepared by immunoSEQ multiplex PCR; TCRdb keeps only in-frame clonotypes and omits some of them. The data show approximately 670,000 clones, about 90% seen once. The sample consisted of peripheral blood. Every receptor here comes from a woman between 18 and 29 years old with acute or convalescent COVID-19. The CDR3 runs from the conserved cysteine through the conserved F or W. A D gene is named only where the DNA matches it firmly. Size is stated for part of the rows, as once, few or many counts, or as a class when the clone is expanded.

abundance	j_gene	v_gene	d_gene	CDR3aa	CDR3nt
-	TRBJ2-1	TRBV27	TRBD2	CASSLLAGGRNEQFF	TGTGCCAGCAGCCTACTAGCGGGGGGGCGGAATGAGCAGTTCTTC
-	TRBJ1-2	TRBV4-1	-	CASSQDHGGSYGYTF	TGCGCCAGCAGCCAAGATCACGGGGGTTCCTATGGCTACACCTTC
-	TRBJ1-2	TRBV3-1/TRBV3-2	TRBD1	CASSDRGSGYTF	TGTGCCAGCAGTGACAGGGGCAGTGGCTACACCTTC
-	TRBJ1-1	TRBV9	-	CASSVASGEPGTEAFF	TGTGCCAGCAGCGTAGCCTCAGGGGAGCCGGGCACTGAAGCTTTCTTT
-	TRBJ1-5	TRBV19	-	CASNPGWAQPQHF	TGTGCCAGTAATCCAGGGTGGGCACAGCCCCAGCATTTT
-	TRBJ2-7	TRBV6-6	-	CASSTRQGGEQYF	TGTGCCAGCAGTACTAGACAGGGAGGCGAGCAGTACTTC
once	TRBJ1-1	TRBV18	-	CASSPGQMNTEAFF	TGTGCCAGCTCACCAGGACAGATGAACACTGAAGCTTTCTTT
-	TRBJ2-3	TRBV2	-	CASKEIASGDTQYF	TGTGCCAGCAAAGAGATAGCTTCTGGGGATACGCAGTATTTT
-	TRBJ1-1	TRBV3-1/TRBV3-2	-	CASSVGQWGTEAFF	TGTGCCAGCAGCGTCGGACAGTGGGGGACTGAAGCTTTCTTT
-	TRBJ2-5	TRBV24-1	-	CATSDFSGTRHGGTQYF	TGTGCCACCAGTGATTTCAGCGGCACGCGGCACGGTGGGACCCAGTACTTC
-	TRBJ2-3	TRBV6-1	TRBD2	CASSDLSGALPDTQYF	TGTGCCAGCAGTGATTTAAGCGGGGCATTGCCAGATACGCAGTATTTT
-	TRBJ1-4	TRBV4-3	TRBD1	CASSQERGGELATNEKLFF	TGCGCCAGCAGCCAAGAGAGAGGGGGCGAACTGGCAACTAATGAAAAACTGTTTTTT
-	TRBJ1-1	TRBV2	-	CASSEMRGGNTKAFF	TGTGCCAGCAGCGAAATGAGGGGGGGTAACACTAAAGCTTTCTTT
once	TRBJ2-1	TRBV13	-	CASSLENSQQFF	TGTGCCAGCAGCTTAGAGAACAGCCAGCAGTTCTTC
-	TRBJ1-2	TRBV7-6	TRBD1	CASSPVPGQVEGSNYGYTF	TGTGCCAGCAGCCCCGTCCCGGGACAGGTGGAAGGGTCCAACTATGGCTACACCTTC
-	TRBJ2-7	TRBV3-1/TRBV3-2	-	CASSQGRKASYEQYF	TGTGCCAGCAGCCAGGGCAGGAAGGCGAGCTACGAGCAGTACTTC
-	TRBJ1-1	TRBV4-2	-	CASSTRQITEAFF	TGTGCCAGCAGCACCCGACAGATCACTGAAGCTTTCTTT
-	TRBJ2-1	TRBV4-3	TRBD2	CASSQVWGVSGGLDEQFF	TGCGCCAGCAGCCAGGTTTGGGGAGTCAGCGGGGGGCTGGATGAGCAGTTCTTC
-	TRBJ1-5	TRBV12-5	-	CASGPEVQPQHF	TGTGCTAGTGGTCCGGAGGTTCAGCCCCAGCATTTT
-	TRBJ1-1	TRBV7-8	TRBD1	CASSLWDRGTEAFF	TGTGCCAGCAGCTTATGGGACAGGGGCACTGAAGCTTTCTTT
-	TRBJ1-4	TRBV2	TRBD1	CASNRQGGEKLFF	TGTGCCAGCAATCGACAGGGAGGTGAAAAACTGTTTTTT
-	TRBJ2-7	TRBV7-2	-	CASSSPLNRARGYHEQYF	TGTGCCAGCAGCTCACCTCTTAACAGGGCCCGGGGCTACCACGAGCAGTACTTC
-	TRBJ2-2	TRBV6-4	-	CASSGAGPLFNTGELFF	TGTGCCAGCAGTGGGGCAGGGCCATTGTTTAACACCGGGGAGCTGTTTTTT
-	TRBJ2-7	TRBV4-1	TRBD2	CASSPISGGLVRYEQYF	TGCGCCAGCAGCCCTATTTCCGGGGGGTTAGTGCGCTACGAGCAGTACTTC
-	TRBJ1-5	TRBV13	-	CASSLGRSPPQHF	TGTGCCAGCAGCTTAGGCCGGTCTCCCCCCCAGCATTTT
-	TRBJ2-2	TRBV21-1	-	CASSKGRSRGLNTGELFF	TGTGCCAGCAGCAAAGGGAGATCGCGGGGCTTGAACACCGGGGAGCTGTTTTTT
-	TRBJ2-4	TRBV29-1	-	CSVELDSRLAKNIQYF	TGCAGCGTTGAACTAGACTCCCGGCTAGCCAAAAACATTCAGTACTTC
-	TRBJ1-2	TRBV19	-	CASSSSGVVYGYTF	TGTGCCAGTAGTAGCTCAGGGGTCGTCTATGGCTACACCTTC
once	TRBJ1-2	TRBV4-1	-	CASSQDGGYGYTF	TGCGCCAGCAGCCAAGATGGCGGGTATGGCTACACCTTC